The clone carrying this T cell receptor beta chain was seen more than once but under ten times. The record originates from a study of blood T cell repertoires in COVID-19. Study background: Sites across the United States, Italy and Spain contributed samples from acute and convalescent COVID-19. The cDNA or gDNA used as material had been derived from T cells, B-cell-depleted T cells, or PBMCs.

Authors' processing steps: Nucleated cell number was recorded as an estimate derived from reference gene primer amplification. This table comes from immunoSEQ multiplex PCR, and its TCRdb copy is limited to in-frame clones, with some not included. V and J calls plus clone size are reproduced from that table; the DNA served to infer D and trimming. The sample shows approximately 11,000 clones, around four fifths of them seen only once. This clonotype was sampled from a human donor in a cohort sampled during active COVID-19. Sequencing used peripheral blood.

CDR3 loop: CASSPGGGLQPQHF. The CDR3 nucleotides read TGTGCCAGTAGTCCCGGCGGGGGTCTACAGCCCCAGCATTTT. This chain connects TRBV19 to TRBJ1-5; tentatively, D is TRBD1 (5 bases). The CDR3 consists of 14 residues. Trimming stripped 5 bases from V and 7 bases from J, with 15 bases between. The germline CDR1 and CDR2 sequences are LNHDA and SQIVND (reference sequence).